This record concerns one TCR beta chain sequence. The record originates from a study of blood T cell repertoires in COVID-19. Study processing details: Using reference gene primer amplification, nucleated cell counts were estimated. The method was immunoSEQ multiplex PCR; TCRdb's version includes in-frame clones alone and lacks a portion of them. V and J calls and clone size are those listed in that table; D and trimming were worked out from the DNA. The sample lists about 160,000 clones, almost 85% occurring once. The TCR sequence derives from a woman of 80 years or more with acute or convalescent COVID-19. Sample: peripheral blood.

CDR3 sequence reads: CASSRMRGDSTSNTGELFF. The CDR3 bases are TGTGCCAGCAGCCGGATGCGGGGGGACTCCACTTCGAACACCGGGGAGCTGTTTTTT. V gene TRBV11-2 combines with J gene TRBJ2-2; 8 nucleotides agree with TRBD2. Losses at the gene ends were 5 bases for V and 0 bases for J; bases not matched to a gene: 14. Germline V gives CDR1 SGHAT, CDR2 FQNNGV. The CDR3 runs 19 residues.